This T cell receptor beta chain was identified in a study of T cell responses to AZD1222 COVID-19 vaccine. Study-wide points: Just 5 or 6 AZD1222 recipients tested seropositive at baseline. There were repertoire samples only from the period after the peak T cell response.

With regard to this clone: Its antigen is as yet unknown.

The V and J ends lost 2 bases and 2 bases, in that order; junction bases with no gene match: 6. The CDR3 is 15 residues long. Looked up from germline, CDR1 is SGHDT and CDR2 is YYEEEE. Produced via immunoSEQ multiplex PCR; TCRdb's table is partial and in-frame only. The sample lists some 150,000 clones, 90% to 95% occurring once. The analysis combined second doses at about 4 or about 12 weeks. The source was peripheral blood, collected 28 days after the second AZD1222 dose. The rearrangement links TRBV5-6 to TRBJ1-2; TRBD1 agrees at 7 bases. The sequence derives from an adult who received the AZD1222 COVID-19 vaccine. The CDR3 loop reads CASSFGTGANYGYTF. For the CDR3, the DNA is TGTGCCAGCAGCTTTGGCACAGGGGCGAACTATGGCTACACCTTC.